These T cell receptor beta chains were read from a single sample in a study of metastatic and nonmetastatic thyroid tumors. TCRdb re-processed the PCR reads through MiXCR. Here the sample spans roughly 46,000 clones, approximately 26% being singletons. Sequences were obtained from blood. The receptors originated from a male donor with papillary thyroid cancer or a benign thyroid nodule (not recorded which). Some clones in this sample may be carry-over from other donors' samples. The CDR3 runs from the conserved cysteine through the conserved F or W.

J | V | CDR3
TRBJ2-1 | TRBV12-3/TRBV12-4 | CASSLDSYNEQFF
TRBJ2-7 | TRBV6-5 | CSSSYSLDRCYEQYF
TRBJ1-2 | TRBV28 | CASRPPGQGYSYGYTF
TRBJ2-7 | TRBV19 | CASSPEGTSLYEQYF
TRBJ1-2 | TRBV28 | CASSLVQQNYGYTF
TRBJ2-5 | TRBV18 | CASADRTPQYF
TRBJ1-6 | TRBV6-1 | CASTIRAREGSPLHF
TRBJ1-2 | TRBV6-2/TRBV6-3 | CASGFPGQGADGYIF
TRBJ1-1 | TRBV30 | CAWSVWRARGNTEAFF
TRBJ1-2 | TRBV2 | CASRVRAQGGYTF
TRBJ1-3 | TRBV6-1 | CASSQAVSRSGNTIYF
TRBJ2-7 | TRBV14 | CASNPTGSQRYEQYF
TRBJ2-7 | TRBV12-3/TRBV12-4 | CASSPSPGGPSYEQYF
TRBJ2-6 | TRBV20-1 | CSARGAGKGSGANVLTF
TRBJ2-2 | TRBV24-1 | CATSATMNTGELFF
TRBJ1-3 | TRBV11-2 | CTSSLTRLDGNTIYF
TRBJ2-3 | TRBV20-1 | CSASGTSGTDTQYF
TRBJ2-7 | TRBV20-1 | CSARDPLSGSSYEQYF
TRBJ2-5 | TRBV6-1 | CASTVASGSEETQYF
TRBJ2-2 | TRBV5-4 | CASSPGAGNTGELFF
TRBJ2-7 | TRBV5-1 | CASSSAGQGYEQYF
TRBJ1-6 | TRBV5-1 | CASSWDTNNSPLHF
TRBJ2-7 | TRBV9 | CASSAAWGPIYEQYF
TRBJ2-3 | TRBV11-2 | CASSLYSQTSTDTQYF
TRBJ2-2 | TRBV4-2 | CASSQERTDTGELFF
TRBJ2-7 | TRBV5-1 | CASSLAGLTYEQYF
TRBJ1-1 | TRBV6-5 | CASSSGPLRTEAFF
TRBJ2-7 | TRBV7-9 | CASSYGTGSSYEQYF
TRBJ2-1 | TRBV30 | CAWSTLAGSVYNEQFF
TRBJ2-7 | TRBV27 | CASSLGRTYEQYF
TRBJ2-7 | TRBV19 | CASSRLGYEQYF
TRBJ1-2 | TRBV7-3 | CASSLVFGQGAGYTF
TRBJ2-2 | TRBV28 | CASSLQGQQNTGELFF
TRBJ2-3 | TRBV3-1 | CASSQSGPSTDTQYF
TRBJ2-5 | TRBV27 | CASRSSGPSLTQYF
TRBJ2-1 | TRBV11-1 | CSISLSGRRSRYNEQFF
TRBJ2-5 | TRBV19 | CASENGETQYF
TRBJ1-2 | TRBV11-2 | CASSLDRTLSGYTF
TRBJ2-3 | TRBV10-1 | CTSRISSTDTQYF
TRBJ2-7 | TRBV7-6 | CASSPRTGQIYEQYF
TRBJ2-5 | TRBV11-2 | CASTSLRGGETQYF
TRBJ2-1 | TRBV14 | CASSPSSVRGVKFF
TRBJ1-1 | TRBV2 | CASSGWAIMNTEAFF
TRBJ1-4 | TRBV7-6 | CASSQDPTGVNEKLFF
TRBJ1-2 | TRBV12-3/TRBV12-4 | CAISSAAANYGYTF
TRBJ2-7 | TRBV28 | CASRTTGVEQYF
TRBJ1-2 | TRBV28 | CASRVTGAGYTF
TRBJ1-5 | TRBV6-1 | CASSRDGENQPQHF
TRBJ2-7 | TRBV27 | CVSSLSDRLAEQYF
TRBJ2-7 | TRBV28 | CASKIGPGRRVREQYF
TRBJ2-7 | TRBV20-1 | CSAQRGGSPRGYEQYF
TRBJ2-7 | TRBV19 | CASSRLAGAAVTIYEQYF
TRBJ2-1 | TRBV5-6 | CASSNPGRNEQFF
TRBJ2-7 | TRBV14 | CASILGLYEQYF